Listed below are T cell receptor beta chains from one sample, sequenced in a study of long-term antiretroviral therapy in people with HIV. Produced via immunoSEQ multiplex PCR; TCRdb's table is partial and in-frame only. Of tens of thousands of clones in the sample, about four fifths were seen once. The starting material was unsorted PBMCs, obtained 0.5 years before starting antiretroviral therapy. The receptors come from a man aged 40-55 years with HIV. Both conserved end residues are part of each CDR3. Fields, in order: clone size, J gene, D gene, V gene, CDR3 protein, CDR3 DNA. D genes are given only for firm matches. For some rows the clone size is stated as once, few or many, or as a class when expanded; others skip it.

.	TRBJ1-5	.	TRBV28	CASSQGVFSSFQPQHF	TGTGCCAGCAGTCAAGGGGTATTTTCTAGTTTTCAGCCCCAGCATTTT
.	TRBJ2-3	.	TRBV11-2	CASSLDGSLTDTQYF	TGTGCCAGCAGCTTAGATGGCAGCCTCACAGATACGCAGTATTTT
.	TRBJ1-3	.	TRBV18	CASSRTGTQLGSGNTIYF	TGTGCCAGCTCTCGAACCGGGACTCAACTGGGCTCTGGAAACACCATATATTTT
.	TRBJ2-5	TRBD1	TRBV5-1	CASSLGGIDRGRRETQYF	TGCGCCAGCAGCTTGGGGGGGATCGACAGGGGACGAAGGGAGACCCAGTACTTC
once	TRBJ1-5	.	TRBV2	CASSRGQTNSNQPQHF	TGTGCCAGCAGTCGCGGACAGACTAATAGCAATCAGCCCCAGCATTTT
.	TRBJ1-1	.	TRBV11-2	CASRPAYGMNTEAFF	TGTGCCAGCAGACCCGCCTACGGAATGAACACTGAAGCTTTCTTT
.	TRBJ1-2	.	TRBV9	CASSPFQGSGYTF	TGTGCCAGCAGCCCTTTTCAAGGCAGCGGCTACACCTTC
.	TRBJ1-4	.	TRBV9	CASSVASAGTNEKLFF	TGTGCCAGCAGCGTAGCTTCAGCCGGAACTAATGAAAAACTGTTTTTT
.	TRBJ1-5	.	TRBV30	CAWSENTRNQPQHF	TGTGCCTGGAGCGAAAACACCCGCAATCAGCCCCAGCATTTT
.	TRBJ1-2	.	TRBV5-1	CASSQGMGPYGYTF	TGCGCCAGCAGCCAAGGTATGGGACCCTATGGCTACACCTTC
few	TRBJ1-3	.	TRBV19	CASSWGVAGNTIYF	TGTGCCAGCAGTTGGGGAGTTGCTGGAAACACCATATATTTT
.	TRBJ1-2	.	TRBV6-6	CASSSSGTRSGYGYTF	TGTGCCAGCAGTTCATCCGGGACTCGGAGCGGCTATGGCTACACCTTC
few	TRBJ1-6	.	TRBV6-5	CASSYSRVGSPLHF	TGTGCCAGCAGTTACTCCAGGGTTGGTTCACCCCTCCACTTT
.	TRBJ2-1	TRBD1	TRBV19	CASSPPGQGGRFF	TGTGCCAGTAGTCCCCCGGGGCAAGGGGGCCGGTTCTTC
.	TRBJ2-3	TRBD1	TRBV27	CASSSHIKPGQGTFTDTQYF	TGTGCCAGCAGTTCCCACATCAAACCGGGACAGGGGACTTTCACAGATACGCAGTATTTT
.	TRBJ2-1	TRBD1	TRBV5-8	CASSLGQGINEQFF	TGTGCCAGCAGCTTGGGACAGGGGATCAATGAGCAGTTCTTC
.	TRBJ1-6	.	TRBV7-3	CASSLRQGVSSPLHF	TGTGCCAGCAGCTTACGGCAGGGCGTTAGTTCACCCCTCCACTTT
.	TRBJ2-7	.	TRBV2	CARGTGPDEQYF	TGTGCCAGAGGGACGGGACCTGACGAGCAGTACTTC
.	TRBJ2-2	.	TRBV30	CAWTWGASIGELFF	TGTGCCTGGACCTGGGGAGCGTCGATCGGGGAGCTGTTTTTT
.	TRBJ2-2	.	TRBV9	CASSLRGGGELFF	TGTGCCAGCAGCCTAAGGGGGGGCGGGGAGCTGTTTTTT
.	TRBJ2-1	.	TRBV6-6	CASSRDRLRTYNEQFF	TGTGCCAGCAGTCGAGACCGGCTAAGGACCTACAATGAGCAGTTCTTC
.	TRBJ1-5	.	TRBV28	CASSISSGWHQPQHF	TGTGCCAGCAGTATCAGTTCAGGCTGGCATCAGCCCCAGCATTTT
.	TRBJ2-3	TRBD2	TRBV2	CASKTWSRGNTDTQYF	TGTGCCAGCAAGACTTGGTCGCGGGGGAACACAGATACGCAGTATTTT
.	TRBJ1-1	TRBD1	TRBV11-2	CASSLVRDRGAFF	TGTGCCAGCAGCTTAGTTCGGGACAGGGGAGCTTTCTTT
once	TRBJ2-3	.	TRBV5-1	CASSASGGGAGGDTQYF	TGCGCCAGCAGCGCCTCCGGTGGGGGGGCAGGTGGGGATACGCAGTATTTT
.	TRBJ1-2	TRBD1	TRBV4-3	CASSQGQGRGSFYGYTF	TGCGCCAGCAGCCAAGGACAGGGCCGGGGATCCTTCTATGGCTACACCTTC
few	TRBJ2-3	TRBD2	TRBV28	CASSLIAGDTQYF	TGTGCCAGCAGCCTTATAGCGGGGGATACGCAGTATTTT
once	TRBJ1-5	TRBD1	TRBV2	CASSVGDSPNQPQHF	TGTGCCAGCAGTGTGGGGGACAGCCCAAATCAGCCCCAGCATTTT
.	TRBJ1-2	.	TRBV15	CATSRDREVSGGRNGYTF	TGTGCCACCAGCAGAGATAGAGAAGTAAGCGGGGGGAGGAATGGCTACACCTTC
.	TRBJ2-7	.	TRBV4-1	CASSPKGSYEQYF	TGCGCCAGCAGCCCAAAGGGGTCCTACGAGCAGTACTTC
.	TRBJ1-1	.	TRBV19	CANPRGFRGTEAFF	TGTGCCAACCCACGGGGGTTTAGGGGCACTGAAGCTTTCTTT
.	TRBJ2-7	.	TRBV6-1	CASSERDSRSYEQYF	TGTGCCAGCAGTGAACGAGACTCGAGGTCCTACGAGCAGTACTTC
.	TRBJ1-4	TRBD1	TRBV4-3	CASSQANSGTGDEKLFF	TGCGCCAGCAGCCAAGCAAACTCCGGGACAGGGGATGAAAAACTGTTTTTT
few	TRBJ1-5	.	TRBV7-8	CASSLVGQSNQPQHF	TGTGCCAGCAGCTTAGTCGGACAGAGCAATCAGCCCCAGCATTTT
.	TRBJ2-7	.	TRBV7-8	CASSLISSGGGQYF	TGTGCCAGCAGCTTGATTTCTTCGGGGGGCGGGCAGTACTTC
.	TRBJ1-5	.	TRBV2	CASTRTGLSNQPQHF	TGTGCCAGTACCAGGACGGGCCTTAGCAATCAGCCCCAGCATTTT
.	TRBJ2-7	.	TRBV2	CASSEWAGDPYEQYF	TGTGCCAGCAGTGAGTGGGCAGGGGACCCCTACGAGCAGTACTTC
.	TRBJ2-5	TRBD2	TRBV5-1	CASSWGALAGAETQYF	TGCGCCAGCAGCTGGGGGGCATTAGCGGGAGCGGAGACCCAGTACTTC
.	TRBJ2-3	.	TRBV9	CASSVVGGSSTDTQYF	TGTGCCAGCAGCGTAGTAGGCGGGTCTAGCACAGATACGCAGTATTTT
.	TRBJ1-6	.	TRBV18	CASSPMQERGNSPLHF	TGTGCCAGCTCACCCATGCAGGAGAGGGGAAATTCACCCCTCCACTTT
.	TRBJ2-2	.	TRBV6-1	CASSEIWGRGELFF	TGTGCCAGCAGTGAAATTTGGGGGAGGGGGGAGCTGTTTTTT
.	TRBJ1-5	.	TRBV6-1	CASIPGYSNQPQHF	TGTGCCAGCATTCCCGGGTATAGCAATCAGCCCCAGCATTTT
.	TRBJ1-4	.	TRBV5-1	CASSQDSGQGSELFF	TGCGCCAGCAGCCAGGACAGCGGGCAGGGTTCGGAACTGTTTTTT
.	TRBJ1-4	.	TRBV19	CATTLGGAFNEKLFF	TGTGCCACCACTTTGGGAGGGGCCTTTAATGAAAAACTGTTTTTT
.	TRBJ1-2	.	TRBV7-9	CASSLAADTQYYGYTF	TGTGCCAGCAGCTTAGCCGCCGACACACAATACTATGGCTACACCTTC